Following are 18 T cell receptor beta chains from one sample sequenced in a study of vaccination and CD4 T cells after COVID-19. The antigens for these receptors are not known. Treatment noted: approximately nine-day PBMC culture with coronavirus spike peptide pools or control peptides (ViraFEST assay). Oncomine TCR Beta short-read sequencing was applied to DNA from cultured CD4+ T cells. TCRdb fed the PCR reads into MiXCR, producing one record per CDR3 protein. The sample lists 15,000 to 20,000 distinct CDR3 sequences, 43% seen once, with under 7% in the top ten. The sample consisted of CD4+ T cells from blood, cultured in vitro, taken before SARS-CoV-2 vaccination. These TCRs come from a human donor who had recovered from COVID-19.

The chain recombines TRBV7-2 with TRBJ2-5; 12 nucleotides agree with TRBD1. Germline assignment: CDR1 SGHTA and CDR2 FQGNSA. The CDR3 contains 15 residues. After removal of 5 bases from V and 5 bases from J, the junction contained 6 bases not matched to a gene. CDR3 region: CASSRDRGQGETQYF. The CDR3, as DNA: TGTGCCAGCAGCCGGGACAGGGGGCAGGGGGAGACCCAGTACTTC.

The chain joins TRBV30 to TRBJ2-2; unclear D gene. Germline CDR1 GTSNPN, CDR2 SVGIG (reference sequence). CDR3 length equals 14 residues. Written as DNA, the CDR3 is TGTGCAGGAGCCGGCGAGACGAACACCGGGGAGCTGTTTTTT. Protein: CAGAGETNTGELFF.

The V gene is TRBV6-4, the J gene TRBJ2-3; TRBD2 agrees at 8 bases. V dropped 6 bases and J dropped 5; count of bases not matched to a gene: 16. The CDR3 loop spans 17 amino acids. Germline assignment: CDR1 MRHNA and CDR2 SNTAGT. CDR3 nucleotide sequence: TGTGCCAGCAGGGTCAAAATCCCTTTGCGGGGGGAAGATACGCAGTATTTT. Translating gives CASRVKIPLRGEDTQYF.

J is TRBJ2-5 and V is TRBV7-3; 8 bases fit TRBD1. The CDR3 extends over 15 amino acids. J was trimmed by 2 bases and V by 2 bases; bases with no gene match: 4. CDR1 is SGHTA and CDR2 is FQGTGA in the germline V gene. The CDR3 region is CASSLGTGPQETQYF. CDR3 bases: TGTGCCAGCAGCTTAGGGACAGGTCCTCAAGAGACCCAGTACTTC.

CDR3 coding DNA: TGTGCCAGCAGCTTACTAGCGGGGGGAACCACAGATACGCAGTATTTT. Protein product: CASSLLAGGTTDTQYF. The gene calls are TRBV11-3 and TRBJ2-3; the match to TRBD2 covers 11 bases. The CDR3 has 16 residues. Germline V gene data show CDR1 as SGHNT and CDR2 as YENEEA. The V segment lost 2 bases and the J segment 2 bases; nucleotides outside the gene matches: 3.

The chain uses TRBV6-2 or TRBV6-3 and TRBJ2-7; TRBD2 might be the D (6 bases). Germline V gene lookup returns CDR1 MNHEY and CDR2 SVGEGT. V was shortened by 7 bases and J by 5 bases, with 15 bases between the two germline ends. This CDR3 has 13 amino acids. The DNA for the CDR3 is TGTGCCAGCATGGGGGGAGCCGGCGACGAGCAGTACTTC. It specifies CASMGGAGDEQYF.

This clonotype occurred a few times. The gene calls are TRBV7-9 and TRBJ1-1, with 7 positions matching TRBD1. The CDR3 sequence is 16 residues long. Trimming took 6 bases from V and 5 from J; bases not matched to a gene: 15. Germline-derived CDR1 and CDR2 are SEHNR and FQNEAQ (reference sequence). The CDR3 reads CASRDRDSQKRTEAFF. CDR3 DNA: TGTGCCAGCAGAGACCGGGACAGCCAAAAGAGGACTGAAGCTTTCTTT.

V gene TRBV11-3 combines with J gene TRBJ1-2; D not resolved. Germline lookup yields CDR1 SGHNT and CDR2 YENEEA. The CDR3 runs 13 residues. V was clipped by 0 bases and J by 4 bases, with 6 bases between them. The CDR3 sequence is CASSLDLTYGYTF. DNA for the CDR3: TGTGCCAGCAGCTTAGATCTGACCTATGGCTACACCTTC.

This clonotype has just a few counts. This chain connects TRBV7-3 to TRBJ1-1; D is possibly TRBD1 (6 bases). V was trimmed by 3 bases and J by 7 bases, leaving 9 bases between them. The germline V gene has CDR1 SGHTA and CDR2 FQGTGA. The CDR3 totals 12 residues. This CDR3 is CASSLGAGEAFF. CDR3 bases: TGTGCCAGCAGCTTGGGGGCGGGTGAAGCTTTCTTT.

Here the CDR3 DNA reads TGTGCCAGCAGCGTCAGGGGCGTGAACACTGAAGCTTTCTTT. Its translation: CASSVRGVNTEAFF. This chain joins TRBV7-2 and TRBJ1-1; D may be TRBD1 (6 bases). Germline CDR1 and CDR2: SGHTA and FQGNSA. The V end was cut by 5 bases, the J end by 0 bases, with 10 bases between. This CDR3 spans 14 amino acids.

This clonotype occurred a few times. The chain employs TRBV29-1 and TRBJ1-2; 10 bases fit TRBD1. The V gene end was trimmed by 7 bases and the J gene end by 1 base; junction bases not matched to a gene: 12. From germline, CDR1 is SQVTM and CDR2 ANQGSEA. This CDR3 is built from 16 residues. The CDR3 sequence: CSADQRTGGINYGYTF. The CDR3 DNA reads TGCAGCGCCGACCAACGGACAGGGGGGATTAACTATGGCTACACCTTC.

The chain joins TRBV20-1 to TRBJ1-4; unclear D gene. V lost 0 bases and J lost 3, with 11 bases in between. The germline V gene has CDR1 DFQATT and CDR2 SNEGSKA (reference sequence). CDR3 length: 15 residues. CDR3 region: CSAREKKGSNEKLFF. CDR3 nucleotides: TGCAGTGCTAGAGAGAAGAAGGGCTCTAATGAAAAACTGTTTTTT.

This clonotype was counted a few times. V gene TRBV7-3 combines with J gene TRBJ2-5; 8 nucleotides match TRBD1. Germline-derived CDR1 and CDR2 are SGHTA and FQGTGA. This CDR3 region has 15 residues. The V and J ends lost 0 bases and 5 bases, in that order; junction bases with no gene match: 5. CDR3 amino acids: CASSLTQGARETQYF. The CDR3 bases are TGTGCCAGCAGCTTAACGCAGGGGGCGAGGGAGACCCAGTACTTC. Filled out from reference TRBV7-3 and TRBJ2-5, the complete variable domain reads GAGVSQTPSNKVTEKGKYVELRCDPISGHTALYWYRQSLGQGPEFLIYFQGTGAADDSGLPNDRFFAVRPEGSVSTLKIQRTERGDSAVYLCASSLTQGARETQYFGPGTRLLVL.

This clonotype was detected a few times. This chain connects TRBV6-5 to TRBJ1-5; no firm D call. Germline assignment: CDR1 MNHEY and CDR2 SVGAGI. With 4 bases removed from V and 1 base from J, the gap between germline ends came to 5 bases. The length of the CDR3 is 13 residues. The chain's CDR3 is CASSFTSNQPQHF. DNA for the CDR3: TGTGCCAGCAGTTTTACGAGCAATCAGCCCCAGCATTTT.

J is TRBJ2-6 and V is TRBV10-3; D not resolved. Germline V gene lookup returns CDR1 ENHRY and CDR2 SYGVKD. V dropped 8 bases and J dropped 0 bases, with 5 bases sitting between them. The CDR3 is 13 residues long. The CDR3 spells CAIQGSGANVLTF. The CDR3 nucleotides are TGTGCCATCCAAGGCTCTGGGGCCAACGTCCTGACTTTC.

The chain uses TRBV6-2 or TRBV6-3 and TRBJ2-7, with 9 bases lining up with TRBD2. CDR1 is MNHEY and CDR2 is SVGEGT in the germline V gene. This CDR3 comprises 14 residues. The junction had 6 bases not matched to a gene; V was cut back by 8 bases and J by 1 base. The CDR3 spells CASLALAGSYEQYF. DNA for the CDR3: TGTGCCAGCCTAGCTCTAGCGGGATCCTACGAGCAGTACTTC.

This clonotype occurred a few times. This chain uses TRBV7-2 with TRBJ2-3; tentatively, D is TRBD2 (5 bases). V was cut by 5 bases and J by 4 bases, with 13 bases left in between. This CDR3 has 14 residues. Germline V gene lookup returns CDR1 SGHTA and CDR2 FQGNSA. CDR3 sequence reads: CASSPGEYADTQYF. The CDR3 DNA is TGTGCCAGCAGCCCCGGGGAGTACGCAGATACGCAGTATTTT.

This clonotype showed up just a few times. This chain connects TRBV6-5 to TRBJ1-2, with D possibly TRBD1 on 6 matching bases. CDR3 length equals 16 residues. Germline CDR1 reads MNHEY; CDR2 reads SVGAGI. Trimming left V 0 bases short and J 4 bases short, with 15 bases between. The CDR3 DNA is TGTGCCAGCAGTTACTCGTTTCTGGGGGCAGGCTATGGCTACACCTTC. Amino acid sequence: CASSYSFLGAGYGYTF.